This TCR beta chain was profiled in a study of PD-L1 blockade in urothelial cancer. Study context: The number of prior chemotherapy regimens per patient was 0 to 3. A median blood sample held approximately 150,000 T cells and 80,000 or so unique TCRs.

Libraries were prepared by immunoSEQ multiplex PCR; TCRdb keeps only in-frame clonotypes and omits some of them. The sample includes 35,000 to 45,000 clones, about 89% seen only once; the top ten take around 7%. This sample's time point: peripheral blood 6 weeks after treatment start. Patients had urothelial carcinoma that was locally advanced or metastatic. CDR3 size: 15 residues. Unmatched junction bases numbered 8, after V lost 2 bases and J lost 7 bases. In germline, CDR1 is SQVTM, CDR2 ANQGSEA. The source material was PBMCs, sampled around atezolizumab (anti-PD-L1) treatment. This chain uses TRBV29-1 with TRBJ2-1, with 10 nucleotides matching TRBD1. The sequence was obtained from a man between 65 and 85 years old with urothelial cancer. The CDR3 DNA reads TGCAGCGTTGAACCGGGACAGGGGTTATGGAATGAGCAGTTCTTC. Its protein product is CSVEPGQGLWNEQFF.